These 7 T cell receptor beta chains originate from one sample sequenced in a study of breast tumors, draining lymph nodes, adjacent tissues. Breast cancer patients provided tissue from their axillary draining lymph nodes. TCRdb passed the multiplex PCR reads through MiXCR, listing each CDR3 protein once. The table records about 220,000 distinct CDR3 sequences, less than 40% of them present only once. Sample: axillary lymph node tissue. These receptors were obtained from a female donor with breast cancer. Some clones in this sample may be carry-over from other donors' samples.

This clonotype has only one observation. The chain uses TRBV2 and TRBJ1-6; TRBD1 matches 8 bases. CDR1 is SNHLY and CDR2 is FYNNEI in the germline V gene. This CDR3 is 15 amino acids long. J was trimmed by 5 bases and V by 3 bases; bases with no gene match: 3. The CDR3 sequence is CASSDGQGNNSPLHF. For the CDR3, the DNA is TGTGCCAGCAGTGATGGACAGGGAAATAATTCACCCCTCCACTTT.

The J gene is TRBJ2-1, the V gene TRBV2; 11 nucleotides line up with TRBD2. The V and J ends lost 6 bases and 7 bases, in that order; junction bases with no gene match: 8. The CDR3 totals 15 residues. Germline assignment: CDR1 SNHLY and CDR2 FYNNEI. The CDR3 spells CASSTIAGGGNEQFF. CDR3 DNA sequence: TGTGCCAGCAGCACCATAGCGGGAGGGGGTAATGAGCAGTTCTTC. Variable domain in full (rest from reference TRBV2 and TRBJ2-1): EPEVTQTPSHQVTQMGQEVILRCVPISNHLYFYWYRQILGQKVEFLVSFYNNEISEKSEIFDDQFSVERPDGSNFTLKIRSTKLEDSAMYFCASSTIAGGGNEQFFGPGTRLTVL.

The gene calls are TRBV20-1 and TRBJ1-1, with no clear D. The CDR3 contains 13 residues. The V gene's germline CDR1 is DFQATT and CDR2 SNEGSKA (reference sequence). V was cut by 0 bases and J by 2 bases, with 7 bases left in between. CDR3 nucleotides: TGCAGTGCTAGAGATGGTCAAAACACTGAAGCTTTCTTT. Its translation is CSARDGQNTEAFF.

This clonotype was observed many times. The chain recombines TRBV24-1 with TRBJ2-1, with a possible D match to TRBD1 (6 bases). Trimming removed 5 bases at V and 7 bases at J, with 14 bases between. The CDR3 runs 14 residues. Germline CDR1 KGHDR, CDR2 SFDVKD. CDR3 protein: CATSGAGDGNEQFF. As DNA, the CDR3 is TGTGCCACCAGTGGTGCAGGGGACGGAAATGAGCAGTTCTTC.

There are many counts of this clonotype. The rearrangement links TRBV5-5 to TRBJ2-1; weak D call: TRBD1 (6 bases). The CDR3 is 16 amino acids. Germline V gene data show CDR1 as SGHKS and CDR2 as YYEKEE (reference sequence). The V end lost 4 bases, the J end lost 8 bases, and 22 bases lay between the germline ends. CDR3 residues: CASSAPGADHRDEQFF. In DNA, the CDR3 is TGTGCCAGCAGCGCCCCCGGGGCGGACCACAGGGATGAGCAGTTCTTC.

There are many counts of this clonotype. The V call is TRBV7-8, the J call TRBJ2-3; 11 positions agree with TRBD2. The length of the CDR3 is 16 residues. Germline V gene sequence: CDR1 SGHVS, CDR2 FQNEAQ. J lost 2 bases, V lost 5 bases, and 6 bases had no gene match. The CDR3 nucleotides are TGTGCCAGCAGCCTCAGACTAGCGGGGACCACAGATACGCAGTATTTT. Translation gives CASSLRLAGTTDTQYF. The full variable domain, with the rest looked up from reference TRBV7-8 and TRBJ2-3, is GAGVSQSPRYKVAKRGQDVALRCDPISGHVSLFWYQQALGQGPEFLTYFQNEAQLDKSGLPSDRFFAERPEGSVSTLKIQRTQQEDSAVYLCASSLRLAGTTDTQYFGPGTRLTVL.

The chain couples TRBV11-2 to TRBJ2-5, with 7 bases that match TRBD2. This CDR3 spans 15 amino acids. V shed 0 bases and J 2 bases; nucleotides not matched to a gene: 3. Germline-derived CDR1 and CDR2 are SGHAT and FQNNGV. CDR3 sequence (DNA): TGTGCCAGCAGCTTAGAGGGGGGAGGGCAAGAGACCCAGTACTTC. It is translated as CASSLEGGGQETQYF. The full variable domain, with the rest looked up from reference TRBV11-2 and TRBJ2-5, is EAGVAQSPRYKIIEKRQSVAFWCNPISGHATLYWYQQILGQGPKLLIQFQNNGVVDDSQLPKDRFSAERLKGVDSTLKIQPAKLEDSAVYLCASSLEGGGQETQYFGPGTRLLVL.